What follows are 26 T cell receptor beta chains derived from one specimen sequenced in a study of regulatory T cells in long-lasting Graves disease. Building the TCR beta libraries relied on iRepertoire HTBI primers, and CDR3 regions underwent Arm-PCR. TCRdb reprocessed the multiplex PCR reads with MiXCR, giving one entry per CDR3 protein. The sample holds around 450,000 distinct CDR3 sequences, 20% to 25% seen once. The sample's time point: persistent/refractory GD, antithyroid drugs over 5 years with positive TRAb. From RNA extracted from PBMCs, the TCR library was made. The source material was peripheral blood mononuclear cells (PBMCs), sampled when the disease was refractory, from a patient treated with antithyroid drugs. The origin of the receptors is a female donor with Graves disease.

This clonotype was recorded a few times. This may come from a read error, since a much larger clone is one base off. The chain couples TRBV7-2 to TRBJ2-7, with D tentatively TRBD1 (6 bases). The CDR3 extends over 13 amino acids. CDR1 and CDR2 from the germline V gene are SGHTA and FQGNSA. The CDR3 DNA is TGTGTCAGCAGCCTCGGACAGTTGGACGAGCAGTACTTC. Translation gives CVSSLGQLDEQYF. Full variable domain (missing parts from reference TRBV7-2 and TRBJ2-7): GAGVSQSPSNKVTEKGKDVELRCDPISGHTALYWYRQSLGQGLEFLIYFQGNSAPDKSGLPSDRFSAERTGGSVSTLTIQRTQQEDSAVYLCVSSLGQLDEQYFGPGTRLTVT.

This clonotype turned up a few times. The chain employs TRBV28 and TRBJ2-1; TRBD1 matches 9 bases. Germline V gene sequence: CDR1 MDHEN, CDR2 SYDVKM. The CDR3 loop spans 12 amino acids. V shed 10 bases, J shed 12 bases, and the junction held 10 bases outside the gene matches. The chain's CDR3 is CATRDRVYGQFF. CDR3 sequence (DNA): TGTGCCACTAGGGACAGGGTGTACGGGCAGTTCTTC.

This clonotype occurred once. V gene TRBV7-2 combines with J gene TRBJ2-4; D possibly corresponds to TRBD1 (5 bases). CDR3 length: 15 residues. The V gene lost 5 bases and the J gene lost 3 bases, with 14 bases spanning the gap. The germline V gene has CDR1 SGHTA and CDR2 FQGNSA. CDR3 nucleotide sequence: TGTGCCAGCAGCCCACAGGAACTCGACAAAAACATTCAGTACTTC. Its protein product is CASSPQELDKNIQYF.

Worth noting for this clonotype: Its ends do not fully match the called genes, so a read error is possible. The chain combines TRBV28 with TRBJ1-2; 7 positions agree with TRBD1. The CDR3 runs to 17 residues. Germline CDR1 and CDR2: MDHEN and SYDVKM. The CDR3 DNA reads TGTGCCTGCAGCTACCGATACCACAGGGGAGCTAACTTTGGCTACACCTTC. Translation: CACSYRYHRGANFGYTF.

The V and J genes are TRBV7-8 and TRBJ2-2, with D perhaps TRBD1 or TRBD2 (5 bases each). Trimming stripped 5 bases from V and 2 bases from J, with 15 bases between. The CDR3 totals 16 residues. CDR1 is SGHVS and CDR2 is FQNEAQ in the germline V gene. In DNA form, the CDR3 reads TGTGCCAGCAGCCCCAGCCGGGGACCCAACACCGGGGAGCTGTTTTTT. This translates into CASSPSRGPNTGELFF.

This clonotype was recorded many times. CDR3 coding DNA: TGTGCCAGCAGTTCCCCGGGACAACGCGAGCAGTACTTC. It specifies CASSSPGQREQYF. This chain joins TRBV6-2 or TRBV6-3 and TRBJ2-7; D might be TRBD1 (6 bases). Germline CDR1 reads MNHEY; CDR2 reads SVGEGT. This CDR3 is built from 13 residues. The germline V and J ends were trimmed by 4 bases and 6 bases, with 13 bases remaining between them.

Here the CDR3 DNA reads TGTGCCATCAGAACCACAGGGGGAAATTCACCCCTCCACTTT. Its protein is CAIRTTGGNSPLHF. The chain employs TRBV10-3 and TRBJ1-6, with 8 positions matching TRBD1. The germline V gene has CDR1 ENHRY and CDR2 SYGVKD. This CDR3 comprises 14 residues. Germline trimming cut 6 bases from V and 7 bases from J; bases unmatched to any gene: 5.

The CDR3 nucleotides read TGCAGTGCTAGCAGCACTCAAACCGGGGAGCTGTTTTTT. It yields the protein CSASSTQTGELFF. The rearrangement links TRBV20-1 to TRBJ2-2; D remains ambiguous. CDR1 and CDR2 from the germline V gene are DFQATT and SNEGSKA (reference sequence). Trimming removed 3 bases from V and 5 bases from J, with 10 bases in between. This CDR3 is built from 13 residues.

Only a few counts were recorded for this clonotype. This CDR3 reads CASSMGQGEETQYF. The CDR3 DNA is TGTGCCAGTAGTATGGGCCAGGGTGAAGAGACCCAGTACTTC. This sequence joins TRBV19 and TRBJ2-5, with D possibly matching TRBD1 (5 bases). Germline CDR1 and CDR2: LNHDA and SQIVND (reference sequence). The CDR3 covers 14 residues. V was trimmed by 3 bases and J by 3 bases, leaving 11 bases between them.

There are many counts of this clonotype. The rearrangement joins TRBV7-2 to TRBJ1-2, with D unclear. Trimming removed 2 bases at V and 9 bases at J, with 10 bases between. This CDR3 region has 12 residues. Germline V lookup: CDR1 SGHTA, CDR2 FQGNSA. The CDR3 DNA reads TGTGCCAGCAGCTTAAGCGTCAGGAGCTACACCTTC. Its protein product is CASSLSVRSYTF.

The chain couples TRBV2 to TRBJ2-5; no reliable D call. Germline CDR1 is SNHLY and CDR2 is FYNNEI. V lost 2 bases and J lost 4, with 14 bases in between. The CDR3 is made up of 15 amino acids. CDR3 protein: CASSESGNRPETQYF. CDR3 sequence (DNA): TGTGCCAGCAGTGAATCTGGGAATAGGCCAGAGACCCAGTACTTC.

The sample holds many counts of this clonotype. The chain has TRBV12-3 or TRBV12-4 and TRBJ1-6, with D perhaps TRBD1 (5 bases). The CDR3 contains 14 residues. V was pared by 4 bases and J by 7 bases, with 11 bases between. CDR3 in amino acids: CASSSGTWNSPLHF. The CDR3, as DNA: TGTGCCAGCAGTTCAGGGACCTGGAATTCACCCCTCCACTTT.

This clonotype was counted between two and nine times. The chain has TRBV7-8 and TRBJ2-2; 13 positions match TRBD2. There are 16 residues in the CDR3. After removal of 2 bases from V and 7 bases from J, the junction contained 4 bases not matched to a gene. The germline V gene has CDR1 SGHVS and CDR2 FQNEAQ. CDR3 loop: CASSLPGLAGVGELFF. In DNA, the CDR3 is TGTGCCAGCAGCTTACCTGGACTAGCGGGAGTCGGGGAGCTGTTTTTT.

This clonotype was seen only a few times. The rearrangement links TRBV13 to TRBJ1-1; TRBD1 agrees at 10 bases. Germline CDR1 reads PRHDT; CDR2 reads FYEKMQ (reference sequence). The ends lost 4 bases at V and 0 bases at J; junction bases unmatched: 11. CDR3 length: 18 residues. The CDR3 here is CASSSNGGTGELNTEAFF. The CDR3, as DNA: TGTGCCAGCAGCTCTAACGGTGGGACAGGGGAGTTGAACACTGAAGCTTTCTTT.

The chain joins TRBV14 to TRBJ2-7; TRBD1 agrees at 12 bases. The CDR3 runs to 16 residues. V lost 4 bases to trimming and J lost 4 bases; unmatched junction nucleotides: 8. The germline gives CDR1 SGHDN, CDR2 FVKESK. The CDR3 region is CASSRRPGQGAYEQYF. DNA of the CDR3: TGTGCCAGCAGCCGAAGGCCGGGACAGGGGGCGTACGAGCAGTACTTC.

This clonotype has a count of ten or more. The J gene is TRBJ2-4, the V gene TRBV28; perhaps TRBD2 as D (6 bases). The CDR3 length is 13 residues. Germline lookup yields CDR1 MDHEN and CDR2 SYDVKM. The V end lost 6 bases, the J end lost 5 bases, and 11 bases lay between the germline ends. CDR3 sequence reads: CASSPTGENIQYF. The CDR3 DNA follows: TGTGCCAGCAGCCCAACGGGAGAAAACATTCAGTACTTC. Full variable domain (rest looked up from reference TRBV28 and TRBJ2-4): DVKVTQSSRYLVKRTGEKVFLECVQDMDHENMFWYRQDPGLGLRLIYFSYDVKMKEKGDIPEGYSVSREKKERFSLILESASTNQTSMYLCASSPTGENIQYFGAGTRLSVL.

The V call is TRBV19, the J call TRBJ2-5; D remains unclear. Germline values: CDR1 LNHDA, CDR2 SQIVND (reference sequence). This CDR3 is 13 amino acids long. The germline V and J ends were trimmed by 8 bases and 0 bases, with 10 bases remaining between them. The CDR3 sequence is CASAPWNQETQYF. The CDR3 region has the DNA TGTGCCAGTGCCCCATGGAACCAAGAGACCCAGTACTTC.

This clonotype was seen many times. This chain joins TRBV28 and TRBJ1-5; possibly TRBD1 for D (5 bases). From germline, CDR1 is MDHEN and CDR2 SYDVKM. The V end lost 7 bases, the J end lost 6 bases, and 19 bases lay between the germline ends. This CDR3 is 15 amino acids long. The CDR3 sequence: CASTQGRTTSQPQHF. The CDR3 coding sequence is TGTGCCAGCACTCAAGGTAGGACAACTAGTCAGCCCCAGCATTTT. Combining the CDR3 with reference TRBV28 and TRBJ1-5 gives the whole variable domain DVKVTQSSRYLVKRTGEKVFLECVQDMDHENMFWYRQDPGLGLRLIYFSYDVKMKEKGDIPEGYSVSREKKERFSLILESASTNQTSMYLCASTQGRTTSQPQHFGDGTRLSIL.

Details on this clonotype: It may be a read error: a sequence one base away is much more abundant. The chain uses TRBV18 and TRBJ2-5; D is possibly TRBD2 (6 bases). Per germline, CDR1 KGHSH and CDR2 LQKENI. The CDR3 is 12 amino acids. CDR3 region: CASSRPGEAQYF. The CDR3 nucleotides are TGTGCCAGCTCACGACCGGGAGAGGCCCAGTACTTC. Full variable domain (outside the CDR3, taken from reference TRBV18 and TRBJ2-5): NAGVMQNPRHLVRRRGQEARLRCSPMKGHSHVYWYRQLPEEGLKFMVYLQKENIIDESGMPKERFSAEFPKEGPSILRIQQVVRGDSAAYFCASSRPGEAQYFGPGTRLLVL.

J is TRBJ1-5 and V is TRBV27, with D perhaps matching TRBD1 (5 bases). V was clipped by 2 bases and J by 2 bases, with 10 bases between them. This CDR3 spans 15 amino acids. Germline V gene data show CDR1 as MNHEY and CDR2 as SMNVEV (reference sequence). CDR3 DNA sequence: TGTGCCAGCAGTTTACGGGGGGTTGGCAATCAGCCCCAGCATTTT. This encodes CASSLRGVGNQPQHF.

This clonotype was recorded at least ten times. This sequence joins TRBV27 and TRBJ1-5; D is perhaps TRBD1 (5 bases). The CDR3 covers 13 residues. Trimming pared 6 bases from V and 3 bases from J, leaving 9 bases between. Germline values: CDR1 MNHEY, CDR2 SMNVEV (reference sequence). In DNA form, the CDR3 reads TGTGCCAGCAGCCAGGGAAACAATCAGCCCCAGCATTTT. As protein: CASSQGNNQPQHF.

This clonotype was seen repeatedly, ten times or more. The chain carries TRBV29-1 and TRBJ2-7; perhaps D is TRBD1 or TRBD2 (5 bases each). The CDR3 totals 15 residues. Trimming took 4 bases from V and 0 from J, leaving 16 bases between them. In germline, CDR1 is SQVTM, CDR2 ANQGSEA. The CDR3 DNA reads TGCAGCGTTGTGGGCGAGGGGACCCTCTCCTACGAGCAGTACTTC. Protein sequence: CSVVGEGTLSYEQYF.

The chain has TRBV6-5 and TRBJ2-1, with D unclear. V lost 1 base, J lost 7 bases, and 5 bases lay in between. This CDR3 region has 12 residues. Germline V gene sequence: CDR1 MNHEY, CDR2 SVGAGI. As DNA, the CDR3 is TGTGCCAGCAGTTACTTGGAAAATGAGCAGTTCTTC. This gives the protein CASSYLENEQFF.

V is TRBV18 and J is TRBJ1-1; possible D gene TRBD1, 6 bases. CDR3 size: 14 residues. Germline V CDR1 and CDR2: KGHSH, LQKENI. V was trimmed by 6 bases and J by 3 bases, leaving 14 bases between them. The CDR3 protein is CASSTAGADTEAFF. CDR3 nucleotides: TGTGCCAGCTCGACGGCAGGGGCTGACACTGAAGCTTTCTTT.

This clonotype was found a few times. V gene TRBV28 combines with J gene TRBJ2-2, with D hard to call. Trimming removed 7 bases from V and 2 bases from J, with 11 bases in between. Germline assignment: CDR1 MDHEN and CDR2 SYDVKM. The CDR3 has 14 residues. The CDR3 nucleotides read TGTGCCAGCACCTGGTCCTACAACACCGGGGAGCTGTTTTTT. It yields the protein CASTWSYNTGELFF.

A single count supports this clonotype. This chain links TRBV7-2 with TRBJ2-5; TRBD2 matches 12 bases. V was pared by 3 bases and J by 7 bases, with 3 bases of the junction left unmatched. Germline V lookup: CDR1 SGHTA, CDR2 FQGNSA. The CDR3 runs to 14 residues. CDR3 nucleotides: TGTGCCAGCAGCTTCTCGGGACTAGCGGGGACCCAGTACTTC. Amino acid sequence: CASSFSGLAGTQYF.